This record covers a single TCR beta chain. Its antigen is still unknown. An end of the junction does not agree with germline; a read error may underlie this. Per the germline V gene, CDR1 is LGHDT and CDR2 is YNNKEL (reference sequence). CDR3 length equals 15 residues. The library targeted TCRbeta and was prepared with unique molecular identifiers. Each CDR3 protein is one row after TCRdb ran MiXCR on the PCR reads. The sample lists hundreds of thousands of distinct CDR3 sequences; about an eighth were seen once. The sample comes from a study of T-cell reconstitution after alpha-beta-depleted transplantation in children. Findings of the study overall: Newly made T cells mostly supplied T-cell counts and diversity one year after transplant.

J is TRBJ2-7 and V is TRBV3-1, with 7 bases identical to TRBD1. The sequences come from PBMCs, collected before TCRalphabeta/CD19-depleted stem cell transplant. The clonotype comes from a girl aged 2 to 9 with congenital amegakaryocytic thrombocytopenia, due to receive a stem cell transplant. The CDR3 reads CACSPFKGANYEQYF. DNA of the CDR3: TGTGCCTGCAGCCCATTTAAGGGGGCGAATTACGAGCAGTACTTC.